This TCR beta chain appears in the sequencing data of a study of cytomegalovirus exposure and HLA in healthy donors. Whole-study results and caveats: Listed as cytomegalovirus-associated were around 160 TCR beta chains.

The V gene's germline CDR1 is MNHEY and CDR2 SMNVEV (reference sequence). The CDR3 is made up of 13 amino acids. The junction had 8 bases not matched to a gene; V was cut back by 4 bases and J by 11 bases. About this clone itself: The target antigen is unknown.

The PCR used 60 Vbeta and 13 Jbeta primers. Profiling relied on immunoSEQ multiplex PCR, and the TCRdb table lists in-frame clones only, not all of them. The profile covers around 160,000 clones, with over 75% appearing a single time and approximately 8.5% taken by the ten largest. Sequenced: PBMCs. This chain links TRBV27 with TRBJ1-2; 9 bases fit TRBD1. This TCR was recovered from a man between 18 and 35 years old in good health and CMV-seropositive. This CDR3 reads CASSSRTGAGYTF. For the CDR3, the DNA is TGTGCCAGCAGTTCGCGGACAGGGGCGGGGTACACCTTC.